This entry features one T cell receptor (beta chain) sequence. Its antigen is unknown. This sample was taken from a study of beta chain features in type 1 diabetes. The study's findings and limits: No resolution was reached here on whether HLA type influences TCRB rearrangement.

The whole isolated RNA underwent reverse transcription, so sequencing captured expressed TCRB transcripts. The data were produced by immunoSEQ multiplex PCR, yet TCRdb's version contains in-frame clones alone and is incomplete. The sample includes about 930,000 clones, roughly 15% of them seen just once. Averaging approximately 110 mL, one heparinised blood draw came from each individual donor. This TCR was recovered from a woman between 18 and 29 years old in good health. The material sequenced was naive CD4+ T cells from blood.

The CDR3 loop is CASSLQGRGATDTQYF. As DNA, the CDR3 is TGTGCCAGCAGCCTACAGGGGCGGGGGGCGACAGATACGCAGTATTTT. The rearrangement links TRBV7-6 to TRBJ2-3; D might be TRBD2 (8 bases). The CDR3 totals 16 residues. The V and J ends lost 5 bases and 3 bases respectively, with 18 bases between them. The germline V gene encodes CDR1 SGHVS and CDR2 FNYEAQ. The variable domain in full, with the rest retrieved from reference TRBV7-6 and TRBJ2-3, is GAGVSQSPRYKVTKRGQDVALRCDPISGHVSLYWYRQALGQGPEFLTYFNYEAQQDKSGLPNDRFSAERPEGSISTLTIQRTEQRDSAMYRCASSLQGRGATDTQYFGPGTRLTVL.